This record looks at one T cell receptor beta chain sequence and its context. Its recognized antigen is unknown. One base away there is no much larger clone; base qualities are not given. Sequencing instrument: Illumina NovaSeq 6000. Using 5'RACE with constant-segment primers, TCRalpha and TCRbeta cDNA libraries were constructed, with sample barcodes and unique molecular identifiers added in the process. Trizol reagent was used to extract RNA from every sample. Amplification of the libraries took two PCR steps, and the second step added a second sample barcode plus Illumina TruSeq adapters. The libraries were sequenced on an Illumina NovaSeq using 2 x 150 bp paired-end reads. On the authors' methods: The reads were demultiplexed and collapsed into UMI-guided consensus sequences using migec v1.2.7. With mixcr v2.1.11, UMI consensuses were aligned to TRA and TRB V and J templates and assembled into clonotypes. A clonotype was counted as expanded or contracted only if both edgeR and NoisET called the change significant, with noise models trained on biological replicates. For edgeR calls, the thresholds were a false discovery rate-adjusted p below 0.01 and a log2 fold-change of 1. As an exploratory analysis of dynamics, max-normalized trajectories of the 1000 most abundant clonotypes were examined by PCA with hierarchical clustering. Separately sequenced CD4+ and CD8+ repertoires were used to assign the CD4 or CD8 phenotype of responding clones. Clones were called with MiXCR by TCRdb after fastp trimmed the public reads at Q25, and only in-frame beta chains were retained. Entries that share a CDR3 protein sequence are merged under the most common genes and DNA. V and J calls and clone size were set by TCRdb, not the authors. The sample has roughly 400,000 distinct CDR3 sequences on record, more than 20% of them singletons. The ten most abundant clones make up roughly 8.7% of the sample.

This specimen belongs to a study of T-cell memory formation after mild COVID-19 (dated by TCRdb to the early 2020s). Broadly, across the study: Most TCR sequence clusters were specific to one of the two donors. Longitudinal TCRalpha and TCRbeta repertoire sequencing tracked T-cell clones expanding and contracting after mild COVID-19 in two donors. The cohort was made up of two young adult volunteers, one female and one male, who were previously healthy.

On the study overall, not on this receptor specifically: Clones that contracted from day 15 to 85 showed balanced CD4/CD8 phenotypes, whereas a second wave of clones that expanded from day 15 to 37 leaned towards CD4+. Contracting CD4+ clones were located mainly in the CM and EM memory subsets, whereas CD8+ clones were found to be enriched in EMRA. SARS-CoV-2 specificity was not confirmed for the second-wave clones peaking on day 37. The study covered only two mild cases, and larger cohorts including severe cases with pre-infection samples were considered necessary. Some responding clones were detected in pre-infection memory, which suggested that pre-existing cross-reactive memory T cells had joined the SARS-CoV-2 response.

The germline V gene encodes CDR1 SEHNR and CDR2 FQNEAQ (reference sequence). Trimming accounts for 4 bases at V and 5 bases at J, while the number of junction bases matched to no gene is 9. Counted from cysteine to phenylalanine, this CDR3 has 16 amino acids. Only the CDR3 region is kept as DNA, spanning 48 bases read in frame from base 1. Ficoll-Paque density gradient centrifugation was the method used to isolate PBMCs. This TCR was sampled from an adult woman who had mild COVID-19 (a few samples of this study predate the infection). The sample titles of this study are shuffled in the database, so cell type and time point are left out; the donor was told from shared clones. The sequencing input was PBMCs or a T cell subset sorted from them (not recorded which). The receptor chain draws on TRBV7-9 and TRBJ2-5; TRBD1 matches 11 bases in the middle. The DNA sequence is as follows: TGTGCCAGCAGCTCATCGGACAGGGGGCGCGGGGAGACCCAGTACTTC. Protein translation: CASSSSDRGRGETQYF.